One and the same sample provided the 32 T cell receptor beta chains below, sequenced in a study of post-analysis software for immune sequencing data. Sequencing libraries made from TCR beta cDNA carried unique molecular identifiers. TCRdb called the PCR reads again in MiXCR, with one record for every CDR3 protein. Here the sample spans about half a million distinct CDR3 sequences, around a third being singletons. General study results and limits: In patients, TRBV5-6, TRBV5-1 and TRBV20-1 belonged to five or six TRBV segments found more frequently than in controls.

For these TCRs, the target antigens are not known. The sequencing input was blood. The receptor set was obtained from a girl aged 2 to 17 with multiple sclerosis.

The chain uses TRBV6-2 or TRBV6-3 and TRBJ2-7; no clear D gene. The CDR3 has 14 residues. The germline V and J ends were trimmed by 6 bases and 1 base, with 13 bases remaining between them. CDR1 MNHEY and CDR2 SVGEGT come from the germline V gene. The CDR3 bases are TGTGCCAGCAGCTACAGCTCCCAATCCTACGAGCAGTACTTC. Translated: CASSYSSQSYEQYF.

The chain has TRBV12-3 or TRBV12-4 and TRBJ2-2; D may correspond to TRBD1 or TRBD2 (5 bases each). This CDR3 is 14 amino acids long. Trimming removed 11 bases at V and 1 base at J, with 14 bases between. Here the CDR3 DNA reads TGTGCCGCCAACGGGGCGGTGAACACCGGGGAGCTGTTTTTT. It translates to CAANGAVNTGELFF.

This chain joins TRBV5-1 and TRBJ1-6; D gene uncertain. The CDR3 is made up of 15 amino acids. V lost 1 base to trimming and J lost 7 bases, with 12 bases between them. Per the germline V gene, CDR1 is SGHRS and CDR2 is YFSETQ. Here the CDR3 reads CASSLTYSSNSPLHF. CDR3 bases: TGCGCCAGCAGCTTGACATACAGCTCCAATTCACCCCTCCACTTT.

The genes are TRBV7-9 and TRBJ2-4, with 14 bases lining up with TRBD2. This CDR3 has 20 amino acids. Germline V gene lookup returns CDR1 SEHNR and CDR2 FQNEAQ (reference sequence). V was pared by 3 bases and J by 2 bases, with 12 bases of the junction left unmatched. CDR3 nucleotides: TGTGCCAGCAGCTTTCCCCCGGGACTAGCGGGGGCCTTAACCAAAAACATTCAGTACTTC. Amino acids: CASSFPPGLAGALTKNIQYF.

This clonotype was found once. The chain has TRBV18 and TRBJ1-5, with 8 positions matching TRBD1. With V trimmed by 2 bases and J by 1 base, 10 bases remained unmatched. This CDR3 has 18 residues. CDR1 is KGHSH and CDR2 is LQKENI in the germline V gene. CDR3: CASSPFEGQGASNQPQHF. The DNA of the CDR3 is TGTGCCAGCTCACCATTCGAAGGGCAGGGGGCGAGCAATCAGCCCCAGCATTTT.

This clonotype was detected only once. The chain employs TRBV29-1 and TRBJ2-4; D possibly matches TRBD1 or TRBD2 (5 bases each). The CDR3 is made up of 14 amino acids. V lost 1 base and J 13 bases, leaving 20 bases between the germline ends. Germline V gene data show CDR1 as SQVTM and CDR2 as ANQGSEA. In DNA form, the CDR3 reads TGCAGCGTTGAAGGGGACGTCTTCATGGTTGAGCAGTACTTC. Translated, it gives CSVEGDVFMVEQYF. The full variable domain, rest sourced from reference TRBV29-1 and TRBJ2-4, is SAVISQKPSRDICQRGTSLTIQCQVDSQVTMMFWYRQQPGQSLTLIATANQGSEATYESGFVIDKFPISRPNLTFSTLTVSNMSPEDSSIYLCSVEGDVFMVEQYFGAGTRLSVL.

This clonotype has a handful of counts. The rearrangement uses TRBV3-1 and TRBJ2-1; D is undetermined. V was pared by 5 bases and J by 8 bases, with 7 bases between. The CDR3 length is 11 residues. Germline values: CDR1 LGHDT, CDR2 YNNKEL (reference sequence). The CDR3 sequence is CASSYTHEQFF. CDR3 coding DNA: TGTGCCAGCAGCTATACGCATGAGCAGTTCTTC.

The gene calls are TRBV4-1 and TRBJ2-7, with D possibly being TRBD1 or TRBD2 (5 bases each). Trimming shortened V by 6 bases and J by 0 bases, and 15 bases separated the two germline ends. CDR1 and CDR2 from the germline V gene are MGHRA and YSYEKL. The CDR3 is made up of 15 amino acids. The CDR3 sequence is CASRKRGLSSYEQYF. Here the CDR3 DNA reads TGCGCCAGCAGGAAGAGGGGTCTATCCTCCTACGAGCAGTACTTC.

This clonotype appeared a few times. V usage is TRBV7-9 and J usage is TRBJ1-1, with D unresolved. V lost 6 bases to trimming and J lost 5 bases, with 16 bases between them. Germline-derived CDR1 and CDR2 are SEHNR and FQNEAQ (reference sequence). This CDR3 is 14 amino acids long. In DNA, the CDR3 is TGTGCCAGCAGTTACGAGGGCGGGTATACTGAAGCTTTCTTT. This translates into CASSYEGGYTEAFF.

This clonotype was counted many times. The genes are TRBV29-1 and TRBJ2-1; the D is unclear. The germline CDR1 and CDR2 sequences are SQVTM and ANQGSEA. The CDR3 has 11 amino acids. V dropped 6 bases and J dropped 6 bases, with 9 bases sitting between them. The CDR3 reads CSVDSGNEQFF. CDR3 DNA sequence: TGCAGCGTCGACTCGGGCAATGAGCAGTTCTTC.

The sample holds a few counts of this clonotype. This chain joins TRBV3-1 and TRBJ1-2, with D tentatively TRBD1 (5 bases). Germline CDR1 reads LGHDT; CDR2 reads YNNKEL (reference sequence). V was trimmed by 6 bases and J by 2 bases, leaving 10 bases between them. This CDR3 contains 13 residues. CDR3 region: CASSRGTNYGYTF. CDR3 nucleotides: TGTGCCAGCAGTAGAGGGACCAACTATGGCTACACCTTC.

A few counts support this clonotype. V and J are TRBV9 and TRBJ2-1, with no clear D. Trimming removed 0 bases at V and 2 bases at J, with 3 bases between. The germline V gene has CDR1 SGDLS and CDR2 YYNGEE. The CDR3 runs to 13 residues. CDR3: CASSVAAYNEQFF. The CDR3 DNA follows: TGTGCCAGCAGCGTAGCGGCCTACAATGAGCAGTTCTTC. The variable domain in full, with the rest retrieved from reference TRBV9 and TRBJ2-1, is DSGVTQTPKHLITATGQRVTLRCSPRSGDLSVYWYQQSLDQGLQFLIQYYNGEERAKGNILERFSAQQFPDLHSELNLSSLELGDSALYFCASSVAAYNEQFFGPGTRLTVL.

This clonotype was observed a handful of times. V is TRBV10-3 and J is TRBJ2-3; TRBD2 matches 11 bases. V was clipped by 6 bases and J by 3 bases; unmatched bases: 5. Germline V CDR1 and CDR2: ENHRY, SYGVKD. There are 15 residues in the CDR3. The CDR3 spells CAIRERLAGTDTQYF. The DNA of the CDR3 is TGTGCCATCAGAGAGAGACTAGCGGGGACAGATACGCAGTATTTT.

This clonotype has a handful of counts. V is TRBV2 and J is TRBJ1-5, with 9 nucleotides matching TRBD1. Germline CDR1 is SNHLY and CDR2 is FYNNEI. Unmatched junction bases numbered 2, after V lost 5 bases and J lost 6 bases. This CDR3 contains 13 residues. The CDR3 loop reads CASSPTGGQPQHF. The CDR3 DNA reads TGTGCCAGCAGTCCGACAGGGGGTCAGCCCCAGCATTTT.

The chain combines TRBV20-1 with TRBJ1-5; the D gene is possibly TRBD1 (6 bases). This CDR3 is 14 amino acids long. Between the trimmed V and J ends, which lost 3 bases and 7 bases, there was a span of 16 bases. Per the germline V gene, CDR1 is DFQATT and CDR2 is SNEGSKA (reference sequence). The CDR3 nucleotides are TGCAGTGCTAGTTATTCCGGGGGCGAGCAGCCCCAGCATTTT. Translating gives CSASYSGGEQPQHF.

Of note for this clonotype: A read error may account for a junction end that differs from germline. The chain has TRBV4-1 and TRBJ2-1, with 9 bases aligning to TRBD1. Germline CDR1 and CDR2: MGHRA and YSYEKL. The length of the CDR3 is 17 residues. CDR3 nucleotide sequence: TGCGCCAGCAGCCAGACCCACGGGGGACAGGGTTGGAATGGGCAGTTCTTC. Residues: CASSQTHGGQGWNGQFF.

The CDR3 sequence: CSAKVLPGNQPQHF. The DNA for the CDR3 is TGCAGTGCTAAAGTCCTCCCCGGGAATCAGCCCCAGCATTTT. V gene TRBV20-1 combines with J gene TRBJ1-5; D unclear. V dropped 4 bases and J dropped 4 bases, with 14 bases sitting between them. CDR1 is DFQATT and CDR2 is SNEGSKA in the germline V gene (reference sequence). The CDR3 loop spans 14 amino acids.

This clonotype was observed a handful of times. This chain connects TRBV5-1 to TRBJ2-5; 8 bases line up with TRBD1. Germline CDR1 is SGHRS and CDR2 is YFSETQ. V was pared by 6 bases and J by 4 bases, with 8 bases of the junction left unmatched. This CDR3 contains 14 residues. CDR3 bases: TGCGCCAGCACGCGGACAGGGAGCGGAGAGACCCAGTACTTC. Residues: CASTRTGSGETQYF. Using reference TRBV5-1 and TRBJ2-5 for the parts outside the CDR3, the full variable domain is KAGVTQTPRYLIKTRGQQVTLSCSPISGHRSVSWYQQTPGQGLQFLFEYFSETQRNKGNFPGRFSGRQFSNSRSEMNVSTLELGDSALYLCASTRTGSGETQYFGPGTRLLVL.

This clonotype was seen more than once but under ten times. The chain carries TRBV4-2 and TRBJ1-2; D unclear. Looked up from germline, CDR1 is LGHNA and CDR2 is YNFKEQ. V shed 0 bases and J shed 0 bases, with 11 bases lying between them. The CDR3 has 16 amino acids. Written as DNA, the CDR3 is TGTGCCAGCAGCCAAGAAGGAGAGCCATCTAACTATGGCTACACCTTC. Translation: CASSQEGEPSNYGYTF.

This clonotype was picked up one time. This sequence joins TRBV3-1 and TRBJ2-7, with D perhaps TRBD1 or TRBD2 (5 bases each). V was cut by 4 bases and J by 6 bases, with 19 bases left in between. CDR3 length: 15 residues. Germline CDR1 and CDR2: LGHDT and YNNKEL (reference sequence). Written as DNA, the CDR3 is TGTGCCAGCAGCCCCAGGGACCGCCGGGTAGGCGAGCAGTACTTC. It encodes CASSPRDRRVGEQYF.

This clonotype was seen a handful of times. V gene TRBV3-1 combines with J gene TRBJ1-3, with D hard to call. The CDR3 totals 15 residues. Germline values: CDR1 LGHDT, CDR2 YNNKEL (reference sequence). V was trimmed by 0 bases and J by 0 bases, leaving 6 bases between them. CDR3 sequence reads: CASSQDRTSGNTIYF. In DNA, the CDR3 is TGTGCCAGCAGCCAAGATCGCACCTCTGGAAACACCATATATTTT.

The rearrangement links TRBV12-3 or TRBV12-4 to TRBJ1-5; D possibly corresponds to TRBD1 (5 bases). This CDR3 is 21 amino acids long. Trimming removed 6 bases at V and 2 bases at J, with 32 bases between. The CDR3 protein is CASRRPPRTEAKTRGNQPQHF. In DNA, the CDR3 is TGTGCCAGCAGACGCCCACCAAGGACGGAAGCAAAAACCAGGGGCAATCAGCCCCAGCATTTT.

This clonotype was detected ten times or more. The CDR3 DNA is TGTGCCACCAGCAGAGCGTCTGGCTCTTATAGCACAGATACGCAGTATTTT. The encoded protein is CATSRASGSYSTDTQYF. The V call is TRBV15, the J call TRBJ2-3, with D hard to call. Germline loops: CDR1 LNHNV, CDR2 YYDKDF (reference sequence). The ends were cut back, 1 base at V and 0 bases at J, with 14 bases in the middle. The CDR3 length is 17 residues.

The rearrangement joins TRBV7-9 to TRBJ2-1; TRBD2 matches 13 bases. CDR1 is SEHNR, CDR2 FQNEAQ, per germline (reference sequence). CDR3 size: 17 residues. V was pared by 5 bases and J by 5 bases, with 9 bases of the junction left unmatched. CDR3 DNA sequence: TGTGCCAGCAGCCCGACTAGCGGGGGGCGGAGGGACAATGAGCAGTTCTTC. This translates into CASSPTSGGRRDNEQFF.

The rearrangement links TRBV3-1 to TRBJ2-1; D unresolved. The CDR3 runs to 12 residues. Trimming shortened V by 2 bases and J by 8 bases, and 7 bases separated the two germline ends. Per germline, CDR1 LGHDT and CDR2 YNNKEL (reference sequence). In DNA form, the CDR3 reads TGTGCCAGCAGCCAAAGAAATTATGAGCAGTTCTTC. Translation: CASSQRNYEQFF.

The V call is TRBV5-1, the J call TRBJ2-3, with 8 bases identical to TRBD2. The germline gives CDR1 SGHRS, CDR2 YFSETQ. CDR3 length: 15 amino acids. Trimming took 4 bases from V and 4 from J; bases not matched to a gene: 8. The CDR3 reads CASSLRGTRSDTQYF. CDR3 DNA: TGCGCCAGCAGCCTACGCGGGACTAGATCAGATACGCAGTATTTT.

V usage is TRBV7-3 and J usage is TRBJ2-3; unclear D gene. V lost 6 bases to trimming and J lost 4 bases, with 11 bases between them. This CDR3 is 13 amino acids long. Germline CDR1 and CDR2: SGHTA and FQGTGA. The CDR3 is CASSSPPADTQYF. DNA of the CDR3: TGTGCCAGCAGTTCCCCCCCCGCAGATACGCAGTATTTT.

This chain joins TRBV20-1 and TRBJ1-2, with D perhaps matching TRBD1 (6 bases). The CDR3 spans 17 residues. The V end lost 1 base, the J end lost 1 base, and 19 bases lay between the germline ends. Germline lookup yields CDR1 DFQATT and CDR2 SNEGSKA (reference sequence). The CDR3 spells CSARGPGRGTLNYGYTF. The CDR3 DNA sequence: TGCAGTGCTAGAGGACCAGGCAGGGGAACTCTTAACTATGGCTACACCTTC.

The chain links TRBV5-1 to TRBJ2-1; 7 positions agree with TRBD1. Per the germline V gene, CDR1 is SGHRS and CDR2 is YFSETQ. CDR3 length equals 12 residues. Unmatched junction bases numbered 5, after V lost 0 bases and J lost 14 bases. The CDR3 DNA follows: TGCGCCAGCAGCTTGGACCGGGACAGTAAGTTCTTC. It yields the protein CASSLDRDSKFF. Full variable domain (rest looked up from reference TRBV5-1 and TRBJ2-1): KAGVTQTPRYLIKTRGQQVTLSCSPISGHRSVSWYQQTPGQGLQFLFEYFSETQRNKGNFPGRFSGRQFSNSRSEMNVSTLELGDSALYLCASSLDRDSKFFGPGTRLTVL.

The rearrangement uses TRBV5-1 and TRBJ2-7, with D perhaps TRBD1 (6 bases). The closer fit of TRBJ2-5 to the DNA end suggests the J call may be wrong. The length of the CDR3 is 14 residues. Per germline, CDR1 SGHRS and CDR2 YFSETQ. In DNA, the CDR3 is TGCGCCAGCAGCTGGGAGATAGGGGGAGAGACCCAGTACTTC. This sequence encodes CASSWEIGGETQYF.

The V call is TRBV20-1, the J call TRBJ2-7; D may be TRBD1 or TRBD2 (5 bases each). Trimming stripped 1 base from V and 0 bases from J, with 10 bases between. CDR3 size: 14 residues. Germline CDR1 reads DFQATT; CDR2 reads SNEGSKA (reference sequence). The CDR3 DNA follows: TGCAGTGCTAGAGGGGACGGGACCTCCTACGAGCAGTACTTC. Translating gives CSARGDGTSYEQYF.

This chain links TRBV29-1 with TRBJ2-1; 9 positions agree with TRBD1. V dropped 2 bases and J dropped 8; count of bases not matched to a gene: 10. CDR1 and CDR2 from the germline V gene are SQVTM and ANQGSEA. This CDR3 spans 15 amino acids. The CDR3 DNA reads as TGCAGCGTTGAACGCGGTAGGACAGGGGTCTATGAGCAGTTCTTC. Residues: CSVERGRTGVYEQFF.